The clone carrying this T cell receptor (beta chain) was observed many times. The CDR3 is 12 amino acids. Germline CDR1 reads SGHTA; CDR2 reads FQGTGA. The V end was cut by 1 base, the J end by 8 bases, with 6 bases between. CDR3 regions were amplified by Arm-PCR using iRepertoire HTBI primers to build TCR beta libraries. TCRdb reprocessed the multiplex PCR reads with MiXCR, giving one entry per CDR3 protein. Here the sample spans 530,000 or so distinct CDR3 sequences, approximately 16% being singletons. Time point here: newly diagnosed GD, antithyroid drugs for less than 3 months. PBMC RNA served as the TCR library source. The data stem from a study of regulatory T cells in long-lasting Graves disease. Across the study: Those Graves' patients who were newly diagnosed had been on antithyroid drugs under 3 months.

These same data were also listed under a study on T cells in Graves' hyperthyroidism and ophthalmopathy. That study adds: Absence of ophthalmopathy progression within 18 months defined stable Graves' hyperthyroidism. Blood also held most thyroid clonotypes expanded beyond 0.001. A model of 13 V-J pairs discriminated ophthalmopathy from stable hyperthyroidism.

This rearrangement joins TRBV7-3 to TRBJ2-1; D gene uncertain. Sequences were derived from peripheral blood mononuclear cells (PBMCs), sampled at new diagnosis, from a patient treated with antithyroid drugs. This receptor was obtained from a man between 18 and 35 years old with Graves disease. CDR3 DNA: TGTGCCAGCAGCTTAATCGGCTATGAGCAGTTCTTC. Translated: CASSLIGYEQFF.